This is a list of T cell receptor beta chains from one sample in a study of T-cell reconstitution after alpha-beta-depleted transplantation in children. TCRdb recomputed calls from the PCR reads with MiXCR, one row per CDR3 protein. The sample holds some 200,000 distinct CDR3 sequences; 8.4% are singletons and the top ten take approximately 40%. The sample consisted of PBMCs, mostly from graft donor cells, taken 360 days after TCRalphabeta/CD19-depleted stem cell transplant. These receptors all come from a male patient between 2 and 15 years old who had a stem cell transplant for acute myeloid leukemia, so the T cells may come from the graft donor. Both conserved end residues are trimmed from each CDR3.

>TRBV28|TRBJ1-1
ASRVTGPNTEAF
>TRBV20-1|TRBJ1-1
SARDRGSTEAF
>TRBV7-3|TRBJ2-1
ASSFSTSPYNEQF
>TRBV2|TRBJ2-1
ASRLGTSGSSYNELF
>TRBV20-1|TRBJ2-1
SARSLAAGYNEQF
>TRBV5-4|TRBJ1-6
ASSLGLAGVRNSPLH
>TRBV3-1|TRBJ2-1
ASSRLGSYNEQF
>TRBV7-2|TRBJ2-1
ASSLARGQEQF
>TRBV5-1|TRBJ1-2
ASSPGTINYGYT
>TRBV29-1|TRBJ2-1
SSDGTDAYNEQF
>TRBV30|TRBJ2-7
AWSVTRHLQY
>TRBV20-1|TRBJ1-5
SASLPNQPQH
>TRBV12-3/TRBV12-4|TRBJ2-2
ASFRAGLDTGELF
>TRBV20-1|TRBJ1-2
SAIQDSTNYGYT
>TRBV5-1|TRBJ2-3
ASRLRGQSTGTDTQY
>TRBV12-3/TRBV12-4|TRBJ2-1
ASSPQSSGRANEQF
>TRBV13|TRBJ2-1
ASSVYLGRPDEQF
>TRBV27|TRBJ2-7
ASTDRQGSYEQY
>TRBV29-1|TRBJ2-5
SADLAGQETQY
>TRBV29-1|TRBJ2-1
SVRGDAPYNEQF
>TRBV24-1|TRBJ2-2
ATSGGSGELF
>TRBV6-1|TRBJ1-1
ASRPGMWVWTEAF
>TRBV27|TRBJ2-1
ASSSIGGLAGELAYNEQF
>TRBV29-1|TRBJ1-4
SVPQGPNEKLF
>TRBV5-1|TRBJ1-1
ASSPPGGTEAF
>TRBV5-1|TRBJ1-1
ASSLGLDEAF
>TRBV14|TRBJ2-1
ASSQRDRPEEQF
>TRBV7-6|TRBJ2-5
ASSRLARETQY
>TRBV4-2|TRBJ2-3
ASSEGTSGLSGDTQY
>TRBV9|TRBJ2-2
ASSVGGGAAGELF
>TRBV12-3/TRBV12-4|TRBJ2-1
ASSFGPSSYNEQF
>TRBV3-1|TRBJ1-2
ASSQAGYGYT
>TRBV7-2|TRBJ1-2
ASSPTTGNYGYT
>TRBV7-2|TRBJ2-1
ASSLVLREPYNEQF
>TRBV18|TRBJ2-2
ASSPTATGELF